This TCR beta chain was identified in a study of breast tumors, draining lymph nodes, adjacent tissues. A few counts support this clonotype. Its antigen is not known. MiXCR was run by TCRdb on the multiplex PCR reads, yielding one entry per CDR3 protein. The sample lists 65,000 to 80,000 distinct CDR3 sequences, roughly a fifth occurring once. Study-wide results and caveats: Tumor and nontumor repertoires were significantly more similar in luminal-like than in basal-like breast cancer. Tumor repertoires ranked between lymph nodes and nontumor tissue in diversity, with V and J gene preferences. Tumor T cell lymph node origin was a supported hypothesis, not proven. Most tumor T cells seemingly derive from lymph node, then expand in tumor.

The lymph nodes were axillary draining lymph nodes from breast cancer patients. The sequenced sample consisted of axillary lymph node tissue. This clonotype was obtained from a female donor with breast cancer. Some clones in this sample may be carry-over from other donors' samples.

For the CDR3, the DNA is TGTGCCAGCAGTTACCTAAAGACTAGCGGGAGGGCCATTGATTTCTCAGATACGCAGTATTTT. This sequence encodes CASSYLKTSGRAIDFSDTQYF. The V and J genes are TRBV6-6 and TRBJ2-3, with TRBD2 identical over 14 bases. Germline V gene data show CDR1 as MNHNY and CDR2 as SVGAGI (reference sequence). This CDR3 has 21 residues. Trimming took 2 bases from V and 4 from J; bases not matched to a gene: 17.